This T cell receptor (beta chain) was captured by sequencing in a study of cytomegalovirus exposure and HLA in healthy donors. Study observations and caveats: Researchers reported in a later analysis that common viral pathogens appeared linked to several top clusters. Presence/absence analyses assumed roughly uniform sequencing depth across donors.

Remarks on this clone: Its antigen is not identified.

A multiplex PCR was run with 60 Vbeta primers and 13 Jbeta primers. Method: immunoSEQ multiplex PCR; TCRdb's copy keeps in-frame clones and lacks some. Counted here are roughly 200,000 clones, around 80% occurring once; the ten biggest clones make up about 4.6%. V lost 1 base and J lost 5; bases outside the gene matches: 4. CDR1 and CDR2 (germline): SEHNR, FQNEAQ (reference sequence). CDR3 length equals 15 residues. The TCR originated in a woman aged 25 to 39 in good health and CMV-seropositive. J is TRBJ2-1 and V is TRBV7-9; 8 bases map to TRBD2. Sequencing input: PBMCs. CDR3 protein: CASSLGSGAHNEQFF. CDR3 sequence (DNA): TGTGCCAGCAGCTTAGGTAGCGGGGCCCACAATGAGCAGTTCTTC.